The T cell receptor beta chain described here comes from a study of identical twins. A single record per CDR3 protein comes from TCRdb applying MiXCR to the 5' RACE reads. The sample lists roughly 690,000 distinct CDR3 sequences, around 20% seen once, with 4.3% in the top ten. V lost 5 bases, J lost 2 bases, and 10 bases lay in between. Germline CDR1 and CDR2: SGHTA and FQGNSA. This CDR3 comprises 14 residues. These data also formed part of another study, on T cells expressing NK-cell markers. That investigation notes: Source material for TCR beta repertoires consisted of sorted CD3+CD56+NKG2C+, CD3+CD56+NKG2C- and CD3+CD56-NKG2C+ T cells. Sequencing covered eight donors, seven HCMV-seropositive and one seronegative. In five or six donors, dominant NKG2C+ clonotypes were roughly 1.0-8% of CD8+ T cells.

The specimen was PBMCs. This rearrangement joins TRBV7-2 to TRBJ2-1, with D perhaps matching TRBD2 (6 bases). This TCR was sampled from a woman under 30 in good health. This chain's CDR3 is CASSGGLAYNEQFF. The CDR3 DNA reads as TGTGCCAGCAGCGGAGGGCTCGCCTACAATGAGCAGTTCTTC.